The 27 T cell receptor beta chains below come from one sample, sequenced in a study of blood T cell repertoires in COVID-19. Method: immunoSEQ multiplex PCR; TCRdb's copy keeps in-frame clones and lacks some. The data contain over 85,000 clones, 75% to 90% of them singletons. What was sequenced was peripheral blood. All receptors come from a human donor in a cohort sampled during active COVID-19.

This chain links TRBV7-9 with TRBJ2-7, with D possibly matching TRBD2 (7 bases). This CDR3 spans 15 amino acids. The germline V gene encodes CDR1 SEHNR and CDR2 FQNEAQ (reference sequence). Trimming removed 1 base from V and 4 bases from J, with 14 bases in between. CDR3 protein: CASSLEGGGGYEQYF. CDR3 in DNA: TGTGCCAGCAGCTTAGAAGGCGGGGGCGGATACGAGCAGTACTTC. Combining the CDR3 with reference TRBV7-9 and TRBJ2-7 gives the whole variable domain DTGVSQNPRHKITKRGQNVTFRCDPISEHNRLYWYRQTLGQGPEFLTYFQNEAQLEKSRLLSDRFSAERPKGSFSTLEIQRTEQGDSAMYLCASSLEGGGGYEQYFGPGTRLTVT.

This clone was counted between two and nine times. The chain carries TRBV5-8 and TRBJ2-1; maybe TRBD1 (5 bases). The CDR3 consists of 16 residues. Looked up from germline, CDR1 is SGHTS and CDR2 is YDEGEE. Trimming took off 5 bases at V and 3 bases at J, with 18 bases between the two ends. DNA for the CDR3: TGTGCCAGCAGTCACCAGGGTAATGGTTTCTACAATGAGCAGTTCTTC. Amino acids: CASSHQGNGFYNEQFF.

The chain is built from TRBV5-1 and TRBJ2-1, with 10 bases aligning to TRBD2. Trimming removed 2 bases from V and 10 bases from J; junction bases left unmatched: 15. The V gene's germline CDR1 is SGHRS and CDR2 YFSETQ. The CDR3 is made up of 17 amino acids. This CDR3 reads CASSFDLGTSDSEEQFF. The CDR3 DNA is TGCGCCAGCAGCTTCGACCTCGGGACTAGCGATTCTGAAGAGCAGTTCTTC.

This sequence joins TRBV28 and TRBJ2-7; 9 positions match TRBD2. Looked up from germline, CDR1 is MDHEN and CDR2 is SYDVKM. Germline trimming cut 4 bases from V and 4 bases from J; bases unmatched to any gene: 14. The CDR3 contains 17 residues. The CDR3 region has the DNA TGTGCCAGCAGTTATTTCGAGAGCGTAGCGGGAGCATACGAGCAGTACTTC. Protein: CASSYFESVAGAYEQYF.

V usage is TRBV7-9 and J usage is TRBJ1-4, with D hard to call. Trimming took off 4 bases at V and 0 bases at J, with 6 bases between the two ends. Looked up from germline, CDR1 is SEHNR and CDR2 is FQNEAQ (reference sequence). This CDR3 is 14 amino acids long. The CDR3 DNA reads TGTGCCAGCAGCTCGTCCGCAACTAATGAAAAACTGTTTTTT. Protein product: CASSSSATNEKLFF.

This clone was counted a few times. This chain links TRBV7-9 with TRBJ1-1, with D perhaps matching TRBD1 (6 bases). Trimming pared 1 base from V and 1 base from J, leaving 13 bases between. This CDR3 spans 16 amino acids. Germline CDR1 is SEHNR and CDR2 is FQNEAQ (reference sequence). The CDR3 DNA reads TGTGCCAGCAGCTTAGACAGGGTAGTTAGGAACACTGAAGCTTTCTTT. Its protein is CASSLDRVVRNTEAFF. The full variable domain, in which reference TRBV7-9 and TRBJ1-1 provide the parts outside the CDR3, is DTGVSQNPRHKITKRGQNVTFRCDPISEHNRLYWYRQTLGQGPEFLTYFQNEAQLEKSRLLSDRFSAERPKGSFSTLEIQRTEQGDSAMYLCASSLDRVVRNTEAFFGQGTRLTVV.

DNA for the CDR3: TGTGCCATCAGTGAGGGGGCGACTAATGAAAAACTGTTTTTT. Its protein product is CAISEGATNEKLFF. The V and J genes are TRBV10-3 and TRBJ1-4, with TRBD1 as a possible D gene (5 bases). Germline loops: CDR1 ENHRY, CDR2 SYGVKD. There are 14 residues in the CDR3. Trimming took 2 bases from V and 2 from J, leaving 6 bases between them.

The chain has TRBV19 and TRBJ2-7; 11 bases agree with TRBD2. Germline lookup yields CDR1 LNHDA and CDR2 SQIVND (reference sequence). This CDR3 is built from 16 residues. Trimming took 5 bases from V and 5 from J; bases not matched to a gene: 11. The CDR3 spells CASSPERLAGLDEQYF. The CDR3 DNA follows: TGTGCCAGTAGTCCCGAAAGACTAGCGGGACTTGACGAGCAGTACTTC.

The V gene is TRBV3-1 (or the pseudogene TRBV3-2), the J gene TRBJ1-6; 9 bases are shared with TRBD1. J gave up 9 bases and V 4 bases, and 4 bases lay outside the gene matches. This CDR3 spans 14 amino acids. Germline V lookup: CDR1 LGHDT, CDR2 YNNKEL (reference sequence). In DNA, the CDR3 is TGTGCCAGCAGCCGGACAGGGGATGCTTCACCCCTCCACTTT. Translating it yields CASSRTGDASPLHF.

This chain joins TRBV20-1 and TRBJ1-2; D is undetermined. Trimming removed 6 bases from V and 9 bases from J, with 5 bases in between. Germline V lookup: CDR1 DFQATT, CDR2 SNEGSKA (reference sequence). The CDR3 spans 8 residues. CDR3 loop: CSAGSYTF. CDR3 bases: TGCAGTGCCGGGAGCTACACCTTC.

This chain links TRBV7-3 with TRBJ2-2; 8 nucleotides match TRBD2. Germline V gene data show CDR1 as SGHTA and CDR2 as FQGTGA. The CDR3 loop spans 13 amino acids. V dropped 5 bases and J dropped 7; count of bases not matched to a gene: 3. The CDR3 region has the DNA TGTGCCAGCAGCCCCGGGACTAGCGGGGAGCTGTTTTTT. Amino acid sequence: CASSPGTSGELFF. The whole variable domain, remainder taken from reference TRBV7-3 and TRBJ2-2, is GAGVSQTPSNKVTEKGKYVELRCDPISGHTALYWYRQSLGQGPEFLIYFQGTGAADDSGLPNDRFFAVRPEGSVSTLKIQRTERGDSAVYLCASSPGTSGELFFGEGSRLTVL.

The chain joins TRBV3-1 (or the pseudogene TRBV3-2) to TRBJ2-3; D is possibly TRBD1 (5 bases). CDR3 length equals 13 residues. Trimming left V 8 bases short and J 1 base short, with 10 bases between. Germline V gene sequence: CDR1 LGHDT, CDR2 YNNKEL (reference sequence). CDR3 DNA sequence: TGTGCCAGCGGGGTAGGGGGCACAGATACGCAGTATTTT. It yields the protein CASGVGGTDTQYF.

The rearrangement uses TRBV6-5 and TRBJ2-7, with D possibly TRBD1 on 5 matching bases. From germline, CDR1 is MNHEY and CDR2 SVGAGI. The V gene lost 6 bases and the J gene lost 9 bases, with 24 bases spanning the gap. CDR3 length: 15 residues. The CDR3 nucleotides are TGTGCCAGCAGCCGCGACCACAGGACCCAGGGCGGGCAGTACTTC. It encodes CASSRDHRTQGGQYF.

This clone was recorded only once. This chain uses TRBV27 with TRBJ1-1, with D possibly being TRBD1 (5 bases). Trimming left V 6 bases short and J 2 bases short, with 10 bases between. The CDR3 totals 13 residues. Germline V gives CDR1 MNHEY, CDR2 SMNVEV (reference sequence). The chain's CDR3 is CASRGEGNTEAFF. CDR3 in DNA: TGTGCCAGCAGAGGGGAGGGCAACACTGAAGCTTTCTTT.

The chain is built from TRBV2 and TRBJ2-5; the match to TRBD2 covers 10 bases. There are 15 residues in the CDR3. CDR1 is SNHLY and CDR2 is FYNNEI in the germline V gene. Losses at the gene ends were 7 bases for V and 4 bases for J; bases not matched to a gene: 9. CDR3 amino acids: CASKEREGLGETQYF. The CDR3 DNA sequence: TGTGCCAGCAAGGAGCGGGAGGGCCTGGGAGAGACCCAGTACTTC. The full variable domain, rest sourced from reference TRBV2 and TRBJ2-5, is EPEVTQTPSHQVTQMGQEVILRCVPISNHLYFYWYRQILGQKVEFLVSFYNNEISEKSEIFDDQFSVERPDGSNFTLKIRSTKLEDSAMYFCASKEREGLGETQYFGPGTRLLVL.

The gene calls are TRBV3-1 (or the pseudogene TRBV3-2) and TRBJ2-4, with D hard to call. The CDR3 totals 14 residues. Per the germline V gene, CDR1 is LGHDT and CDR2 is YNNKEL (reference sequence). V was shortened by 1 base and J by 0 bases, with 4 bases between the two germline ends. The DNA of the CDR3 is TGTGCCAGCAGCCAAGGCGTAGCCAAAAACATTCAGTACTTC. This codes for CASSQGVAKNIQYF.

This chain connects TRBV4-1 to TRBJ2-3; D remains ambiguous. The V end was cut by 0 bases, the J end by 6 bases, with 10 bases between. Germline V lookup: CDR1 MGHRA, CDR2 YSYEKL. This CDR3 is built from 14 residues. In nucleotides, the CDR3 is TGCGCCAGCAGCCAAGATAGCCCGAGGGATACGCAGTATTTT. This encodes CASSQDSPRDTQYF.

The rearrangement links TRBV9 to TRBJ2-1; D might be TRBD2 (6 bases). The CDR3 is 15 amino acids. Per germline, CDR1 SGDLS and CDR2 YYNGEE. The V end lost 4 bases, the J end lost 4 bases, and 15 bases lay between the germline ends. CDR3 sequence (DNA): TGTGCCAGCAGCTTCGCGGGAACGGTTTACAATGAGCAGTTCTTC. This translates into CASSFAGTVYNEQFF.

The CDR3 DNA is TGTGCCGGTACCGGAGGACGGGAAGCCAAAAACATTCAGTACTTC. This gives the protein CAGTGGREAKNIQYF. The V gene is TRBV6-5, the J gene TRBJ2-4; D perhaps matches TRBD2 (5 bases). CDR1 and CDR2 (germline): MNHEY, SVGAGI. The CDR3 is 15 amino acids. Trimming cost V 11 bases and J 0 bases, with 17 bases left between them.

The chain recombines TRBV5-8 with TRBJ2-3; 12 positions agree with TRBD2. CDR1 and CDR2 from the germline V gene are SGHTS and YDEGEE. The CDR3 totals 16 residues. V trimming: 1 base; J trimming: 4 bases; junction bases outside the gene matches: 4. DNA for the CDR3: TGTGCCAGCAGCTTGAGACTAGCGGGAGACGCAGATACGCAGTATTTT. This encodes CASSLRLAGDADTQYF.

In its sample, this clone was seen once. The CDR3 sequence: CASSPGTGTGELFF. The CDR3 DNA is TGTGCCAGTAGTCCGGGGACAGGGACCGGGGAGCTGTTTTTT. This chain uses TRBV19 with TRBJ2-2; 9 nucleotides line up with TRBD1. CDR1 and CDR2 (germline): LNHDA, SQIVND (reference sequence). After removal of 5 bases from V and 5 bases from J, the junction contained 3 bases not matched to a gene. The CDR3 contains 14 residues.

The J gene is TRBJ1-2, the V gene TRBV19; 7 nucleotides line up with TRBD1. The CDR3 is made up of 12 amino acids. Per the germline V gene, CDR1 is LNHDA and CDR2 is SQIVND (reference sequence). V was clipped by 8 bases and J by 8 bases; unmatched bases: 8. The CDR3: CASFRQGGGYTF. The CDR3 coding sequence is TGTGCCAGTTTCCGACAGGGTGGCGGCTACACCTTC.

The chain couples TRBV6-2 or TRBV6-3 to TRBJ2-1; TRBD2 agrees at 13 bases. J gave up 6 bases and V 3 bases, and 8 bases lay outside the gene matches. CDR1 is MNHEY, CDR2 SVGEGT, per germline. CDR3 length: 17 residues. DNA for the CDR3: TGTGCCAGCAGTTATTCGATGCGACTAGCGGGAGGCAATGAGCAGTTCTTC. It is translated as CASSYSMRLAGGNEQFF.

The chain couples TRBV12-3 or TRBV12-4 to TRBJ2-5, with D possibly TRBD2 on 5 matching bases. Between the trimmed V and J ends, which lost 8 bases and 3 bases, there was a span of 13 bases. CDR3 length: 13 amino acids. The CDR3: CASGGRGEETQYF. DNA of the CDR3: TGTGCCAGCGGAGGCCGCGGCGAAGAGACCCAGTACTTC.

This chain connects TRBV19 to TRBJ1-5, with D tentatively TRBD1 (5 bases). In germline, CDR1 is LNHDA, CDR2 SQIVND (reference sequence). This CDR3 is 13 amino acids long. Trimming removed 2 bases from V and 4 bases from J, with 6 bases in between. Here the CDR3 reads CASSIRGNQPQHF. For the CDR3, the DNA is TGTGCCAGTAGTATAAGGGGTAATCAGCCCCAGCATTTT.

The chain has TRBV4-1 and TRBJ1-2; 12 positions agree with TRBD1. Looked up from germline, CDR1 is MGHRA and CDR2 is YSYEKL. The V segment lost 2 bases and the J segment 0 bases; nucleotides outside the gene matches: 4. This CDR3 has 17 residues. Here the CDR3 DNA reads TGCGCCAGCAGCCAAACGGGACAGGGGGCCACTAACTATGGCTACACCTTC. Its translation: CASSQTGQGATNYGYTF.

The chain carries TRBV27 and TRBJ2-1; tentative D call: TRBD1 (6 bases). Germline values: CDR1 MNHEY, CDR2 SMNVEV (reference sequence). The CDR3 contains 13 residues. With 7 bases removed from V and 10 bases from J, the gap between germline ends came to 17 bases. The chain's CDR3 is CASKASTTGEQFF. The CDR3 DNA reads TGTGCCAGCAAGGCTAGCACCACAGGGGAGCAGTTCTTC.